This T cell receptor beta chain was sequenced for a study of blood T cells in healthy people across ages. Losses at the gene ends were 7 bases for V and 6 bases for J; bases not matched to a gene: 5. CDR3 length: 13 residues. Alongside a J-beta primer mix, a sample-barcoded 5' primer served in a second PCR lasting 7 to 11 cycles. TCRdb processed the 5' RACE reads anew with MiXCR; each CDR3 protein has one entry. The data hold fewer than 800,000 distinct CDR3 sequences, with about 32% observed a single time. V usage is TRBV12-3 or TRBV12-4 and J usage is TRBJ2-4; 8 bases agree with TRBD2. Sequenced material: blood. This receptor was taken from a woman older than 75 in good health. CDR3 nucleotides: TGTGCCAGCACTAACGGGGGGGGAAACATTCAGTACTTC. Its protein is CASTNGGGNIQYF.